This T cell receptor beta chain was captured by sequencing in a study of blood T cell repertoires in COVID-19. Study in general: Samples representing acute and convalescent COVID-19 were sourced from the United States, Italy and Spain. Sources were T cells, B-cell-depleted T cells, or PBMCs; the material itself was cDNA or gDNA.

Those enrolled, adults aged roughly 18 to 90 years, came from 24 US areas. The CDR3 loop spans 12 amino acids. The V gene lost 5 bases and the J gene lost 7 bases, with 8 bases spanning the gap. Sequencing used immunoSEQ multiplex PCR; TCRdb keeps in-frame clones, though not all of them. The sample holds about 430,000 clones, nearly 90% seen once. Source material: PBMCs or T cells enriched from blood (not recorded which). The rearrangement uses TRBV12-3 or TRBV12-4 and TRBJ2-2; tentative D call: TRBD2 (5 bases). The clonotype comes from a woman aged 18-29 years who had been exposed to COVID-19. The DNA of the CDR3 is TGTGCCAGCAGTCGGGGTGGCGGGGAGCTGTTTTTT. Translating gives CASSRGGGELFF.